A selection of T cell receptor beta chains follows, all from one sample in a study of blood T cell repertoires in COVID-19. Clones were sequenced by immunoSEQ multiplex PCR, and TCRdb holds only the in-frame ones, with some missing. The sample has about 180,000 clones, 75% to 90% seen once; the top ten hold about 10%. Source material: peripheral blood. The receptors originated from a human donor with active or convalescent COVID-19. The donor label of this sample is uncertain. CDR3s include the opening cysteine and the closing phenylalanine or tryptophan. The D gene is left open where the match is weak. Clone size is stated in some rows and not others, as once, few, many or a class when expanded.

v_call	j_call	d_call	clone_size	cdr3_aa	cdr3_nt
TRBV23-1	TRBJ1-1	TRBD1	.	CASSQDRVTTAVNTEAFF	TGCGCCAGCAGCCAGGACAGGGTGACGACTGCGGTGAACACTGAAGCTTTCTTT
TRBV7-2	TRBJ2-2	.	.	CASTGPGQRYNTGELFF	TGTGCCAGCACCGGACCAGGGCAACGCTATAACACCGGGGAGCTGTTTTTT
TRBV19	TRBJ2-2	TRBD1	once	CASNGDRDFANTGELFF	TGTGCCAGTAATGGGGACAGGGATTTCGCGAACACCGGGGAGCTGTTTTTT
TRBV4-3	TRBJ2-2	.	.	CASSQEAGGTRTGELFF	TGCGCCAGCAGCCAAGAGGCAGGGGGGACCAGGACCGGGGAGCTGTTTTTT
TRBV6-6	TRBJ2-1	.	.	CASSYERVTGDEQFF	TGTGCCAGCAGTTACGAGCGGGTCACTGGCGATGAGCAGTTCTTC
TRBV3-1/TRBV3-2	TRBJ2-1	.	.	CASSQESGAYNEQFF	TGTGCCAGCAGCCAAGAATCGGGGGCCTACAATGAGCAGTTCTTC
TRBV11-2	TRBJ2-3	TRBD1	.	CASSLQGTGAHTDTQYF	TGTGCCAGCAGCTTACAAGGGACAGGGGCTCACACAGATACGCAGTATTTT
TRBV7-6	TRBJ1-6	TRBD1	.	CASSARQGTNSPLHF	TGTGCCAGCAGCGCCCGACAGGGTACCAATTCACCCCTCCACTTT
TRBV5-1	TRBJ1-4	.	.	CASRDQGSTNEKLFF	TGCGCCAGCAGGGACCAGGGGTCAACTAATGAAAAACTGTTTTTT
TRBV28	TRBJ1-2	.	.	CASSPGEHGYTF	TGTGCCAGCAGTCCAGGGGAGCATGGCTACACCTTC
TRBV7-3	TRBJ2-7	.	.	CASSLTKGDEQYF	TGTGCCAGCAGCTTAACCAAAGGGGACGAGCAGTACTTC
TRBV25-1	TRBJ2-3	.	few	CASSDRGPTDTQYF	TGTGCCAGCAGTGATAGAGGGCCCACAGATACGCAGTATTTT
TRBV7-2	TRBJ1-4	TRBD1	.	CASSFSSMLGGFNEKLFF	TGTGCCAGCAGCTTTAGTAGCATGTTAGGGGGCTTTAATGAAAAACTGTTTTTT
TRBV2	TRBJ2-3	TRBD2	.	CASSGRGLAGEISTDTQYF	TGTGCCAGCAGTGGAAGGGGACTAGCGGGAGAGATTAGCACAGATACGCAGTATTTT
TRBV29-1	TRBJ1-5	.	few	CSVEDGNRFGAQHF	TGCAGCGTTGAAGATGGGAACAGATTCGGGGCCCAGCATTTT
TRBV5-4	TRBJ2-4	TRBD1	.	CASSLVRDRGTGAKNIQYF	TGTGCCAGCAGCTTGGTACGGGACAGGGGAACGGGGGCCAAAAACATTCAGTACTTC
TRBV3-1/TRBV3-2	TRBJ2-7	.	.	CASSHSSGYEQYF	TGTGCCAGCAGCCACTCCTCCGGGTACGAGCAGTACTTC
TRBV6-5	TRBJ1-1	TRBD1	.	CASKVQKGAGSEAFF	TGTGCCAGCAAGGTCCAGAAGGGGGCCGGATCTGAAGCTTTCTTT
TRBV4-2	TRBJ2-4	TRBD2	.	CASSQVGFGTSGAQGDIQYF	TGTGCCAGCAGCCAAGTCGGATTTGGGACTAGCGGCGCGCAGGGAGACATTCAGTACTTC
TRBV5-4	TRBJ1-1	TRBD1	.	CASSPTGANTEAFF	TGTGCCAGCAGCCCCACAGGGGCGAACACTGAAGCTTTCTTT
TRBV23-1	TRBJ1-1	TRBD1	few	CASSHATGGFVPEAFF	TGCGCCAGCAGTCATGCGACAGGGGGCTTTGTTCCTGAAGCTTTCTTT
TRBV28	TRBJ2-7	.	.	CASSFNRDEQYF	TGTGCCAGCAGTTTTAACAGGGACGAGCAGTACTTC
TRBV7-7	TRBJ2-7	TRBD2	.	CASSPGLAEIYEQYF	TGTGCTAGCAGCCCCGGACTAGCAGAGATCTACGAGCAGTACTTC
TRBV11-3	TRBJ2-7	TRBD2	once	CASSPGLAGGDEQYF	TGTGCCAGCAGCCCGGGACTAGCGGGAGGGGACGAGCAGTACTTC
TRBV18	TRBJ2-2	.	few	CASSPLTVKNTGELFF	TGTGCCAGCTCACCACTGACAGTAAAGAACACCGGGGAGCTGTTTTTT
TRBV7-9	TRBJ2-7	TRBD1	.	CASSLLGDRAEQYF	TGTGCCAGCAGCTTATTGGGAGACAGGGCCGAGCAGTACTTC
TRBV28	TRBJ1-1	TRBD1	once	CALAGTANTEAFF	TGTGCCTTGGCCGGGACAGCAAACACTGAAGCTTTCTTT
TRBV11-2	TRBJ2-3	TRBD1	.	CASSTRQGAGDTQYF	TGTGCCAGCAGCACAAGACAGGGGGCGGGAGATACGCAGTATTTT
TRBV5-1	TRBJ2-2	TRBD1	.	CASSLHTGGVGGELFF	TGCGCCAGCAGCCTACATACAGGGGGAGTTGGCGGGGAGCTGTTTTTT
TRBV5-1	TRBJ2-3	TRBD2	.	CASSFGREGRDTQYF	TGCGCCAGCAGCTTCGGGCGGGAGGGCCGAGATACGCAGTATTTT
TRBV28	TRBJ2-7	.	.	CASSLRGGAYEQYF	TGTGCCAGCAGTTTGCGGGGAGGAGCCTACGAGCAGTACTTC
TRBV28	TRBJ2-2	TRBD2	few	CASSRTSGRIGELFF	TGTGCCAGCAGTCGGACTAGCGGGAGGATCGGGGAGCTGTTTTTT
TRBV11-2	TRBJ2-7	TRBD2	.	CASSLAQGLAGRLRYEQYF	TGTGCCAGCAGCTTAGCCCAGGGACTAGCAGGGAGACTCCGCTACGAGCAGTACTTC
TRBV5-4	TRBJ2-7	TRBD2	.	CASSLGTRTYEQYF	TGTGCCAGCAGCTTAGGGACTAGAACCTACGAGCAGTACTTC
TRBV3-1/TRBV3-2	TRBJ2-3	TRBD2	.	CASSPGTSGFGQYF	TGTGCCAGCAGCCCCGGGACTAGCGGGTTCGGGCAGTATTTT
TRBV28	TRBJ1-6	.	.	CASNSPTRRAGPLHF	TGTGCCAGCAATTCCCCCACTCGCAGGGCAGGACCCCTCCACTTT
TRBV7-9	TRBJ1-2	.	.	CASSLLFQGEDGYTF	TGTGCCAGCAGCTTACTTTTTCAAGGGGAAGATGGCTACACCTTC
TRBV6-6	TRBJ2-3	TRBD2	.	CASNRGRAGRTDTQYF	TGTGCCAGCAATCGAGGGAGGGCGGGGCGCACAGATACGCAGTATTTT
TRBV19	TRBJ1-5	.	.	CASSIGMRSNNQPQHF	TGTGCCAGTAGTATAGGGATGAGGAGTAACAATCAGCCCCAGCATTTT
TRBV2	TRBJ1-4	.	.	CASHPDSNEKLFF	TGTGCGAGCCACCCGGACAGTAATGAAAAACTGTTTTTT
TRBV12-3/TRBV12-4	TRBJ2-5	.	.	CASSFVAQETQYF	TGTGCCAGCAGTTTTGTAGCCCAAGAGACCCAGTACTTC
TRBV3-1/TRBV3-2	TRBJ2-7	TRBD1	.	CASSQFGQGNYEQYF	TGTGCCAGCAGCCAGTTCGGACAGGGTAACTACGAGCAGTACTTC
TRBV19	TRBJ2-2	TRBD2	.	CASTIAGASGELFF	TGTGCCAGTACCATAGCGGGGGCGAGCGGGGAGCTGTTTTTT
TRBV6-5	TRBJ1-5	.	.	CASNPEDSQPQHF	TGTGCCAGCAACCCAGAGGACAGCCAGCCCCAGCATTTT